The rows below give T cell receptor beta chains drawn from one sample of a study of T cells after yellow fever vaccination. Via MiXCR, TCRdb re-called the 5' RACE reads, giving one row per CDR3 protein. Here the sample spans hundreds of thousands of distinct CDR3 sequences, roughly 14% being singletons. The source material was PBMCs, sampled on the day of the yellow fever booster vaccination. These TCRs come from a man younger than 40 who received the YFV17D yellow fever vaccine. The CDR3 runs from the conserved cysteine through the conserved F or W. The order of the fields is clone size, D gene, V gene, J gene, CDR3 DNA, CDR3 protein. The D gene is left open where the match is weak. A clone size is listed for some rows: how often the clone was seen (once, few, many), or a class if it is expanded.

>.|.|TRBV4-2|TRBJ2-3
TGTGCCAGCAGCCAAGACAGGGTTGGCACAGATACGCAGTATTTT
CASSQDRVGTDTQYF
>.|TRBD2|TRBV4-2|TRBJ2-3
TGTGCCAGCAGCCAAACTAGCGGCGGAGGGGGACTGGGCACAGATACGCAGTATTTT
CASSQTSGGGGLGTDTQYF
>.|TRBD2|TRBV7-9|TRBJ2-1
TGTGCCAGCACCGCGGGACTAAGATCGATCGATGAGCAGTTCTTC
CASTAGLRSIDEQFF
>many|.|TRBV15|TRBJ1-4
TGTGCCACCAGCAGAGAGGGTTCAACTAATGAAAAACTGTTTTTT
CATSREGSTNEKLFF
>.|.|TRBV20-1|TRBJ2-5
TGCTTCCCCCCGTTCTCCCTCCAAGAGACCCAGTACTTC
CFPPFSLQETQYF
>.|.|TRBV5-1|TRBJ2-7
TGCGCCAGCAGCCCGCCGGGGAAGGGTCTCTACGAGCAGTACTTC
CASSPPGKGLYEQYF
>.|.|TRBV20-1|TRBJ1-5
TGCAGTGCTAGAGCAGCAGGGACCAATCAGCCCCAGCATTTT
CSARAAGTNQPQHF
>.|.|TRBV7-9|TRBJ1-5
TGTGCCAGCGGATGGGCAAATCAGCCCCAGCATTTT
CASGWANQPQHF
>.|TRBD2|TRBV7-2|TRBJ2-5
TGTGCCAGCAGCCTAGCGGGAGACCCCAGAAGAGAGACCCAGTACTTC
CASSLAGDPRRETQYF
>few|.|TRBV5-4|TRBJ2-3
TGTGCCAGCAGCTTCCGACCTCAGACTGGCACAGATACGCAGTATTTT
CASSFRPQTGTDTQYF
>few|.|TRBV3-1|TRBJ2-2
TGTGCCAGCAGCCAACCGACAGGCACAACCGGGGAGCTGTTTTTT
CASSQPTGTTGELFF
>.|.|TRBV20-1|TRBJ2-5
TGCAGTGGTGAAGAAGAGACCCAGTACTTC
CSGEEETQYF
>few|.|TRBV19|TRBJ2-7
TGTGCCAGTAGTATAAGCCGGGGGACGGGGGAGCAGTACTTC
CASSISRGTGEQYF
>.|TRBD2|TRBV7-2|TRBJ2-3
TGTGCCAGCAGCTCTTTAGCGGGAGGGCCAGAAGATACGCAGTATTTT
CASSSLAGGPEDTQYF
>.|.|TRBV5-6|TRBJ2-7
TGTGCCAGCAGGGTGGCCTGGGGAGAAGGGGTCTACGAGCAGTACTTC
CASRVAWGEGVYEQYF
>.|.|TRBV5-1|TRBJ2-7
TGCGCCAGCAGCTTGCGGCCGGGGTACGAGCAGTACTTC
CASSLRPGYEQYF
>few|.|TRBV18|TRBJ2-5
TGTGCCAGCTCACCCGGGACAAAAGAGACCCAGTACTTC
CASSPGTKETQYF
>few|.|TRBV3-1|TRBJ2-2
TGTGCCACGGGGGCTCCCGGGGAGCTGTTTTTT
CATGAPGELFF
>.|TRBD2|TRBV20-1|TRBJ2-5
TGCAGTGCTAGAGATATTCTCGGGGGGACTAGCGGGTCGGGGACCCAGTACTTC
CSARDILGGTSGSGTQYF
>many|TRBD2|TRBV7-9|TRBJ2-1
TGTGCCAGCAGCCCAGTTGGGCTAGCGGGATTCTACAATGAGCAGTTCTTC
CASSPVGLAGFYNEQFF
>.|.|TRBV14|TRBJ1-2
TGTGCCAGCAGCCGAGTGGAGGTGGTGATGGACTATGGCTACACCTTC
CASSRVEVVMDYGYTF
>.|TRBD2|TRBV4-2|TRBJ2-1
TGTGCCAGCAGCCAAGAAAGACTAGCGGGAATCTATGAGCAGTTCTTC
CASSQERLAGIYEQFF
>.|TRBD1|TRBV6-1|TRBJ2-3
TGTGCCAGCAGCAGGGACAGAAGGATGGCAGATACGCAGTATTTT
CASSRDRRMADTQYF
>.|.|TRBV7-2|TRBJ2-1
TGTGCCAGCAGCTTAACCTGGGAAGTTGAGCAGTTCTTC
CASSLTWEVEQFF
>few|TRBD2|TRBV7-2|TRBJ2-1
TGTGCCAGCAGCTCACCCCCGGGGAGCGGGAGTAACAATGAGCAGTTCTTC
CASSSPPGSGSNNEQFF
>.|.|TRBV6-2/TRBV6-3|TRBJ2-7
TGTGCCAGCAGTTACGGGACAAACGAGCAGTACTTC
CASSYGTNEQYF
>few|.|TRBV5-4|TRBJ2-5
TGTGCCAGCAGCCCCGAACCCGGGACACAGGGTTGGGAGACCCAGTACTTC
CASSPEPGTQGWETQYF
>.|.|TRBV4-2|TRBJ2-7
TGTGCCAGCAGCCAAGAAAACGGGCTCGAGCAGTACTTC
CASSQENGLEQYF
>few|.|TRBV6-8|TRBJ1-1
TGTGCCAGCAAAGTTGACAGGAACACTGAAGCTTTCTTT
CASKVDRNTEAFF
>few|.|TRBV5-1|TRBJ2-1
TGCGCCAGCAGCCCTGGATTCTACAATGAGCAGTTCTTC
CASSPGFYNEQFF
>few|.|TRBV7-2|TRBJ1-6
TGTGCCAGCAGGCCGACAGGAAATTCACCCCTCCACTTT
CASRPTGNSPLHF
>few|.|TRBV30|TRBJ2-4
TGTGCCTATACACGGCTAGCCAAAAACATTCAGTACTTC
CAYTRLAKNIQYF
>.|.|TRBV6-6|TRBJ2-3
TGTGCCAGCAGTTATCGCAGTGGAAATACGCAGTATTTT
CASSYRSGNTQYF
>few|.|TRBV5-4|TRBJ2-2
TGTGCCAGCAGCTTTCCCGGGACGAGGGCCGGGGAGCTGTTTTTT
CASSFPGTRAGELFF
>.|.|TRBV20-1|TRBJ2-2
TGCAGTGCTCCCTATCCGGGGACCGGGGAGCTGTTTTTT
CSAPYPGTGELFF
>.|TRBD2|TRBV14|TRBJ2-7
TGTGCCAGCAGCCCGCTCGGGAGGGCCTACGAGCAGTACTTC
CASSPLGRAYEQYF
>few|.|TRBV12-3/TRBV12-4|TRBJ2-2
TGTGCCAGCAGTTTGAGGCGCGGGGAGCTGTTTTTT
CASSLRRGELFF
>.|TRBD2|TRBV2|TRBJ2-2
TGTGCCAGCTGGGAGGGGATCGGGGAGCTGTTTTTT
CASWEGIGELFF
>few|.|TRBV7-8|TRBJ1-5
TGTGCCAGCAGCACCCTTGGGGGACTTAGCAATCAGCCCCAGCATTTT
CASSTLGGLSNQPQHF
>few|TRBD1|TRBV5-1|TRBJ1-2
TGCGCCAGCAGCTTACAGGGGGCGGTTGACTATGGCTACACCTTC
CASSLQGAVDYGYTF
>few|.|TRBV20-1|TRBJ2-3
TGCAGCACGCCTACCCCTCGGGGCGGATTGACAGATACGCAGTATTTT
CSTPTPRGGLTDTQYF
>.|TRBD2|TRBV20-1|TRBJ2-3
TGCAGTGCCCCAAGATCCGGGGGGGGAGATACGCAGTATTTT
CSAPRSGGGDTQYF
>few|.|TRBV5-1|TRBJ2-3
TGCGCCAGCAGCTTGGAGGCAGGGCTAGATACGCAGTATTTT
CASSLEAGLDTQYF
>few|.|TRBV5-1|TRBJ2-3
TGCGCCAGCAGAAGAAGCGTGAACACAGATACGCAGTATTTT
CASRRSVNTDTQYF
>few|TRBD1|TRBV27|TRBJ1-1
TGTGCCAGCAGTTTAAGAACAGGGGGCACTAGAACTGAAGCTTTCTTT
CASSLRTGGTRTEAFF
>.|TRBD1|TRBV23-1|TRBJ2-7
TGCGCCAGCACCCCATCGGGGGACAGGGGGCAATACGAGCAGTACTTC
CASTPSGDRGQYEQYF
>.|.|TRBV7-9|TRBJ2-1
TGTGCCAGCAGCTTTCGAGGGTTTTTCGAGCAGTTCTTC
CASSFRGFFEQFF
>.|TRBD2|TRBV20-1|TRBJ2-5
TGCAGTGCTAGAGTCCTAGCGGGAGGGCGAGAGACCCAGTACTTC
CSARVLAGGRETQYF
>few|.|TRBV2|TRBJ2-7
TGTGCCAGCAGTCCCGGACAGCCCCGGGACGAGCAGTACTTC
CASSPGQPRDEQYF
>.|.|TRBV7-9|TRBJ2-7
TGTGCCAGCAGCTACCTTCAGGGGCCCTTCGAGCAGTACTTC
CASSYLQGPFEQYF
>many|TRBD2|TRBV3-1|TRBJ2-1
TGTGCCAGCAGCCGGGGAGGGGCCCTCAACAATGAGCAGTTCTTC
CASSRGGALNNEQFF
>few|TRBD1|TRBV7-2|TRBJ2-1
TGTGCCAGCAGCTTAGGGTTAGGGGGCGGAGATGAGCAGTTCTTC
CASSLGLGGGDEQFF